The 3 T cell receptor beta chains below come from one sample, sequenced in a study. From the 5' RACE reads, TCRdb called clonotypes with MiXCR, one entry per CDR3 protein. The table records about 43,000 distinct CDR3 sequences, roughly 20% of them present only once. Tregs were sorted as CD4+CD25+CD127-/low cells. The specimen sequenced was Tregs sorted from a lymph node. The receptors were sampled from a female donor with breast cancer.

The table lists this clonotype with many counts. This chain joins TRBV5-1 and TRBJ1-1; no clear D gene. V was pared by 4 bases and J by 4 bases, with 11 bases between. Germline CDR1 reads SGHRS; CDR2 reads YFSETQ. This CDR3 contains 13 residues. The CDR3 loop is CASSPPASTEAFF. The CDR3 DNA sequence: TGCGCCAGCAGCCCTCCAGCGAGCACTGAAGCTTTCTTT.

This clonotype occurred a few times. This chain joins TRBV10-3 and TRBJ2-1; D remains ambiguous. Germline V gives CDR1 ENHRY, CDR2 SYGVKD. The CDR3 covers 13 residues. The germline V and J ends were trimmed by 2 bases and 7 bases, with 9 bases remaining between them. The CDR3 is CAISEEDRNEQFF. The CDR3 coding sequence is TGTGCCATCAGTGAGGAGGATCGGAATGAGCAGTTCTTC.

This clonotype was observed many times. A read error may produce the germline difference seen at one junction end. The V gene is TRBV7-6, the J gene TRBJ2-6, with D tentatively TRBD1 (6 bases). Germline V gene data show CDR1 as SGHVS and CDR2 as FNYEAQ. This CDR3 has 15 residues. The CDR3 reads CASSLELGHPKVLTF. As DNA, the CDR3 is TGTGCCAGCAGCTTAGAGCTGGGACATCCCAAGGTCCTGACTTTC. Based on the CDR3 plus reference TRBV7-6 and TRBJ2-6, the full variable domain is GAGVSQSPRYKVTKRGQDVALRCDPISGHVSLYWYRQALGQGPEFLTYFNYEAQQDKSGLPNDRFSAERPEGSISTLTIQRTEQRDSAMYRCASSLELGHPKVLTFGAGSRLTVL.